This TCR beta chain was captured in a study of CD4+ T cells in melanoma. CDR1 is MNHEY, CDR2 SMNVEV, per germline (reference sequence). The CDR3 is made up of 16 amino acids. With 5 bases clipped from V and 2 bases from J, the junction kept 12 bases outside the gene matches. The data were produced by immunoSEQ multiplex PCR, yet TCRdb's version contains in-frame clones alone and is incomplete. The sample contains about 140,000 clones, 80% to 95% of which appear only once. The chain is built from TRBV27 and TRBJ2-7; 7 bases fit TRBD2. The clonotype was recovered from a human donor with melanoma. CDR3 DNA: TGTGCCAGCAGTCCCTCCTTGGGGGGGGTCGCCTACGAGCAGTACTTC. Its protein is CASSPSLGGVAYEQYF.